Described below is a single T cell receptor beta chain sequence and its context. This clonotype was recorded a few times. Which antigen it targets is not known. No much larger clone is present one base from it, and per-base qualities are unavailable. The data belong to a study of identical twins (TCRdb year 2016). A note on the overall study: The study deep-sequenced TCR alpha and beta repertoires from monozygotic twins, unrelated adults of various ages and cord blood to test whether fetal clonotypes persist. To rule out contamination, replicate twin experiments were performed at different times with different library preparation protocols.

CDR1 and CDR2 are drawn from the germline V gene (reference sequence): DFQATT, SNEGSKA. The CDR3 covers 15 residues, taking in both the cysteine and the phenylalanine. The retained sequence is limited to the CDR3, 45 bases, with the frame set at the first base. V and J are truncated by 2 bases and 2 bases respectively, leaving an intervening sequence of 13 bases. All donors were healthy Caucasians. The twin cohort comprised three pairs of female monozygotic twins, all aged roughly 18 to 30 years. Positive isolation kits from Invitrogen were used to isolate the CD4+ and CD8+ T cell populations. What the study reported, not specific to this receptor: Out-of-frame TCR alpha sequences shared between twins showed an excess of low generation-probability sequences compared with coincidental sharing between unrelated individuals. Invariant T cells such as MAIT and iNKT could partly confound zero-insertion analyses, although diverse VJ usage argued against such confounding for most clonotypes. Because the same donors could not be followed over many years, conclusions were based on cross-sectional statistical analysis. A weaker excess of twin sharing was found in beta out-of-frame sequences because the signal-to-noise ratio was lowered by fewer shared sequences. Fewer insertions were carried by abundant cord blood beta clonotypes; a weaker similar trend was observed in young adult naive repertoires, while no such trend was observed in memory repertoires. In monozygotic twins, recombination models systematically underestimated out-of-frame TCR alpha sharing, but the models matched the sharing seen between unrelated individuals.

The method was 5' RACE. The reads were generated on an Illumina HiSeq 2000. Template switching introduced a universal primer binding site; the final cDNA contained a unique molecular identifier, enabling accurate counting of TCR cDNA molecules. Specific primers in the conserved constant-segment region were used to synthesize first-strand cDNA for the TCR alpha and beta chains. To control for contamination, every cDNA library carried two barcodes: a SMART-Mk sample barcode plus Illumina barcodes. TruSeq adapter sequences along with Illumina sample barcodes were introduced in two successive PCR steps. The TCR alpha and beta cDNA libraries were sequenced on the Illumina HiSeq platform using custom primers. Regarding the original processing steps: Unique molecular identifiers were extracted from raw reads with MiGEC, and CDR3 positions were determined with MiXCR. Recombination models were inferred per individual with the repgenHMM and IGoR tools using an EM algorithm. The analysis of shared clonotypes was done with the tcR package in R, with sharing normalized by the product of cloneset sizes. To study raw recombination free of thymic and clonal selection effects, out-of-frame nonproductive sequences were analyzed. Starting from the raw public reads, TCRdb applied fastp trimming at Q25, assembled clones with MiXCR and retained in-frame beta chains. Entries are consolidated by CDR3 protein sequence, retaining the most common genes and DNA. The V and J calls reflect TCRdb's pipeline rather than the authors' work. The sample table shows roughly 500,000 distinct CDR3 sequences, and 20% to 25% are seen once. Roughly 0.91% of the sample lies in the top ten.

These data are also associated with another study on T cells expressing NK-cell markers. From the second report: TCR beta-chain repertoires were profiled in sorted CD3+CD56+NKG2C+, CD3+CD56+NKG2C- and CD3+CD56-NKG2C+ T-cell subsets from about 8 donors. Among the eight sequenced donors, seven were HCMV-seropositive and one was HCMV-seronegative. To restrict sorting to alphabetaTCR-expressing T cells, an anti-gammadeltaTCR antibody was added in several experiments. In a handful of donors, the dominant CD3+CD56+NKG2C+ clonotypes were found to rank among the top 10 CD8+ clonotypes and to make up 1.0-7.0% of CD8+ T cells. Those dominant clonotypes were again the most abundant among CD3+CD56-NKG2C+ cells in a few donors, at about 28.3-65%. Whether the expanded NKG2C-expressing T cell clones were specific for HCMV antigens was left unclear. All eight donors whose samples were sequenced were randomly selected healthy volunteers, three of them men and five women. A commercial ELISA kit detecting HCMV-specific IgG in serum was used to determine HCMV serostatus. Reads were demultiplexed and grouped by UMI with MIGEC, and clonotypes were assembled and quantified with MiTCR. To exclude erroneous sequences, any TCR cDNA sequence not supported by at least two reads was discarded. Downstream repertoire analysis used the tcR package, and clonotypes were matched across fractions by CDR3 nucleotide sequence plus V segment. VDJmatch was used to annotate antigen specificity against VDJdb, with one amino acid substitution in CDR3 allowed.

The receptor comes from a woman aged 18-29 years in good health. The rearrangement combines TRBV20-1 with TRBJ2-1; there is no confident call for the D gene. Sequencing was performed on CD4+ T cells sorted from blood. The bases read TGCAGTGCTAGACCAGACTTGTTCACCTACAATGAGCAGTTCTTC. This sequence encodes CSARPDLFTYNEQFF.